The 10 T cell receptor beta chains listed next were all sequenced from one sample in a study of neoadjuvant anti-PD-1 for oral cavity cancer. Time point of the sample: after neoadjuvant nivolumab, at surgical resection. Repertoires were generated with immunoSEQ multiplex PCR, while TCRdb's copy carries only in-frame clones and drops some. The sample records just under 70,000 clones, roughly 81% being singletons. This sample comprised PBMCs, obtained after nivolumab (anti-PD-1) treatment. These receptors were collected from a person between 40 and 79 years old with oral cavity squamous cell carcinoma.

The CDR3 nucleotides are TGTGCCAGCAGGCCGGGCCGGCTCTATGGCTACACCTTC. Translating gives CASRPGRLYGYTF. The chain is built from TRBV7-2 and TRBJ1-2, with no clear D. The CDR3 totals 13 residues. Per the germline V gene, CDR1 is SGHTA and CDR2 is FQGNSA. The V end was cut by 6 bases, the J end by 4 bases, with 12 bases between.

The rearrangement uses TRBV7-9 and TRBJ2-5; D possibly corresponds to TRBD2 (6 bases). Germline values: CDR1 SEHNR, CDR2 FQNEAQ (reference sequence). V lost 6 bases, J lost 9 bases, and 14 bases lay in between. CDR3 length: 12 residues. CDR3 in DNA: TGTGCCAGCAGAGCGGGTGGTGGGGCCCAGTACTTC. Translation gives CASRAGGGAQYF.

As DNA, the CDR3 is TGTGCCAGCAGCTTAGCGGGTGGGGGTTGGGAGCAGTACTTC. This encodes CASSLAGGGWEQYF. The gene calls are TRBV7-8 and TRBJ2-7, with D tentatively TRBD1 or TRBD2 (5 bases each). Germline CDR1 reads SGHVS; CDR2 reads FQNEAQ. The CDR3 has 14 residues. The germline V and J ends were trimmed by 0 bases and 7 bases, with 13 bases remaining between them.

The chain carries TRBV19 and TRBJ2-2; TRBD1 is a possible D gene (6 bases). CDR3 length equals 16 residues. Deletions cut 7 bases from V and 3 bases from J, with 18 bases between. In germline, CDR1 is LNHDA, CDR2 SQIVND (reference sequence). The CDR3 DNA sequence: TGTGCCAGTAATCCGCCAGGGGCAGCGTACACCGGGGAGCTGTTTTTT. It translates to CASNPPGAAYTGELFF.

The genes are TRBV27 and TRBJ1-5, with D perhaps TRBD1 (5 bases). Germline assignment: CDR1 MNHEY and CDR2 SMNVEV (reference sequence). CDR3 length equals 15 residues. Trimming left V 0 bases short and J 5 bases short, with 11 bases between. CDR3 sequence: CASSLSPQGHQPQHF. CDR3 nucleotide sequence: TGTGCCAGCAGTTTATCTCCGCAGGGCCATCAGCCCCAGCATTTT.

The CDR3, as DNA: TGTGCCAGCAGTGAATTAACTAGCGGCACAGATACGCAGTATTTT. This sequence encodes CASSELTSGTDTQYF. The chain has TRBV2 and TRBJ2-3; 7 nucleotides line up with TRBD2. Germline V gene lookup returns CDR1 SNHLY and CDR2 FYNNEI. This CDR3 is built from 15 residues. Losses at the gene ends were 2 bases for V and 1 base for J; bases not matched to a gene: 3.

The CDR3 spells CASSQERVTTEVTDTQYF. Here the CDR3 DNA reads TGCGCCAGCAGCCAAGAACGTGTGACAACCGAGGTCACAGATACGCAGTATTTT. This chain joins TRBV4-1 and TRBJ2-3, with D uncertain. V was shortened by 0 bases and J by 2 bases, with 18 bases between the two germline ends. Germline CDR1 reads MGHRA; CDR2 reads YSYEKL. CDR3 length: 18 amino acids.

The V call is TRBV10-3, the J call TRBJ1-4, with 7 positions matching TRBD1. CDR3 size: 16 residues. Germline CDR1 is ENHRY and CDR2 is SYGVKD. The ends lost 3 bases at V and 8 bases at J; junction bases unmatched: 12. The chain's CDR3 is CAISDPRQGKSEKLFF. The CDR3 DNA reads TGTGCCATCAGTGATCCCCGACAGGGAAAGAGCGAAAAACTGTTTTTT.

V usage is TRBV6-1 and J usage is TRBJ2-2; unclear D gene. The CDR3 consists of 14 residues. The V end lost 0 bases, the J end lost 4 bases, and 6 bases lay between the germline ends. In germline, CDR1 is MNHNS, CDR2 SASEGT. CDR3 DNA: TGTGCCAGCAGTGAAGCGAGGTCCACCGGGGAGCTGTTTTTT. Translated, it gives CASSEARSTGELFF.

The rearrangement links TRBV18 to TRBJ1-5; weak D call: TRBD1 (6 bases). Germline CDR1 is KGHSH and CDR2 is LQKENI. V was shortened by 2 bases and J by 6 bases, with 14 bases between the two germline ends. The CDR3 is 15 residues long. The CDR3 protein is CASSPGTGTSQPQHF. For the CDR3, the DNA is TGTGCCAGCTCACCAGGAACAGGGACAAGTCAGCCCCAGCATTTT.